This is a list of T cell receptor beta chains from one sample in a study of shared clonotypes between healthy human individuals. Using immunoSEQ multiplex PCR, the repertoire was profiled, and TCRdb retains in-frame clones only, with some absent. The data contain approximately 980,000 clones, more than 75% of them singletons. Sequenced sample: memory CD4+ T cells sorted from blood. The receptors here all came from a man younger than 35 in good health. The CDR3 runs from the conserved cysteine through the conserved F or W. D genes are given only for firm matches. Part of the rows lack a size; the others show once, few, many or a class for expanded clones.

v_call	clone_size	d_call	j_call	cdr3_aa	cdr3_nt
TRBV4-1	once	-	TRBJ1-4	CASSSPLGEKLFF	TGCGCCAGCAGCTCACCACTGGGGGAAAAACTGTTTTTT
TRBV28	-	-	TRBJ1-1	CASSFPSEGPQVLMDLNTEAFF	TGTGCCAGCAGTTTTCCCAGCGAAGGGCCTCAAGTGTTGATGGACCTTAACACTGAAGCTTTCTTT
TRBV9	many	-	TRBJ1-3	CASSVESRAGNTIYF	TGTGCCAGCAGCGTAGAAAGCAGGGCTGGAAACACCATATATTTT
TRBV18	once	-	TRBJ1-2	CASSPSGEGYGYTF	TGTGCCAGCTCACCATCGGGGGAGGGATATGGCTACACCTTC
TRBV6-5	-	-	TRBJ2-4	CASSEKTKNIQYF	TGTGCCAGCAGTGAGAAAACCAAAAACATTCAGTACTTC
TRBV7-7	-	-	TRBJ2-5	CASSLDGTRETQYF	TGTGCTAGCAGCTTAGACGGTACGAGGGAGACCCAGTACTTC
TRBV29-1	-	-	TRBJ2-1	CSVAWGEQFF	TGCAGCGTTGCGTGGGGTGAGCAGTTCTTC
TRBV7-7	-	-	TRBJ2-1	CASSLVLSSYNEQFF	TGTGCTAGCAGCCTAGTCCTGAGCTCCTACAATGAGCAGTTCTTC
TRBV2	few	TRBD2	TRBJ2-1	CASRSSGGNEQFF	TGTGCCAGCAGGTCTAGCGGGGGAAATGAGCAGTTCTTC
TRBV5-5	-	-	TRBJ2-5	CASSPEPGDWSQYF	TGTGCCAGCAGCCCCGAGCCAGGGGATTGGTCCCAGTACTTC
TRBV5-6	once	-	TRBJ1-4	CASRKHGGLYNEKLFF	TGTGCCAGCAGAAAACATGGGGGACTTTATAATGAAAAACTGTTTTTT
TRBV6-5	-	-	TRBJ1-2	CASSYPEVYGYTF	TGTGCCAGCAGTTACCCGGAGGTCTATGGCTACACCTTC
TRBV30	-	-	TRBJ1-3	CAWRIPGGNTIYF	TGTGCCTGGAGGATCCCGGGGGGAAACACCATATATTTT
TRBV5-1	-	-	TRBJ2-7	CASSLGDNSYEQYF	TGCGCCAGCAGCTTGGGGGATAACTCCTACGAGCAGTACTTC
TRBV6-1	-	TRBD1	TRBJ2-5	CASSRQGATQETQYF	TGTGCCAGCAGTAGACAGGGGGCAACCCAAGAGACCCAGTACTTC
TRBV21-1	-	-	TRBJ1-4	CASISIYRENEKLFF	TGTGCCAGCATTTCCATCTACAGGGAAAATGAAAAACTGTTTTTT
TRBV7-2	-	-	TRBJ2-4	CASSQDRNIQYF	TGCGCCAGCAGCCAAGATAGAAACATTCAGTACTTC
TRBV10-1	-	-	TRBJ1-5	CASSPRGGSPNQPQHF	TGCGCCAGCAGTCCACGGGGGGGGTCACCCAATCAGCCCCAGCATTTT
TRBV7-9	many	-	TRBJ2-7	CASSPPGSSYEQYF	TGTGCCAGCAGCCCCCCAGGTAGCTCCTACGAGCAGTACTTC
TRBV5-1	-	TRBD1	TRBJ2-3	CASSLGQGRDTQYF	TGCGCCAGCAGCTTGGGACAGGGGAGAGATACGCAGTATTTT
TRBV10-3	-	TRBD2	TRBJ2-1	CAISESGLAIYNEQFF	TGTGCCATCAGTGAGTCAGGACTAGCAATCTACAATGAGCAGTTCTTC
TRBV30	few	-	TRBJ1-1	CAWSKTGNTEAFF	TGTGCCTGGAGCAAGACAGGAAACACTGAAGCTTTCTTT
TRBV19	-	-	TRBJ1-6	CASSIGPFGSYNSPLHF	TGTGCCAGTAGTATTGGTCCTTTTGGCTCCTATAATTCACCCCTCCACTTT
TRBV30	-	-	TRBJ1-2	CAWSLGNGYTF	TGTGCCTGGAGCCTCGGAAATGGCTACACCTTC